This T cell receptor beta chain was captured in a study of tumor and adjacent non-tumor tissue in lung cancer. This CDR3 has 13 amino acids. Germline CDR1 reads MNHNS; CDR2 reads SASEGT. For this clonotype: Compared with germline, one end of the junction differs, possibly owing to a read error.

RNA was extracted from bulk tissue without any cell sorting. TCRbeta libraries were built with three rounds of nested PCR, modified from ARM-PCR. TCRdb re-derived calls from the multiplex PCR reads in MiXCR, one entry per CDR3 protein. The profile shows around 200,000 distinct CDR3 sequences, about two thirds of them singletons. The source of this sequence is a man in his sixties with non-small cell lung cancer. The sequencing sample was made of lung tumor tissue. The chain carries TRBV6-1 and TRBJ1-5; no definite D call. The DNA for the CDR3 is TGTGCCGGCAGTGAACTAGGGAGGCAGCCCCAGCATTTT. Translation gives CAGSELGRQPQHF.